This TCR beta chain was retrieved from a study of blood T cell repertoires in COVID-19. The CDR3 totals 16 residues. Germline assignment: CDR1 SGHVS and CDR2 FQNEAQ. The junction had 7 bases not matched to a gene; V was cut back by 0 bases and J by 3 bases. Assay used: immunoSEQ multiplex PCR; TCRdb lists only in-frame clones, some missing. The sample lists about 160,000 clones, roughly 79% occurring once. The chain combines TRBV7-8 with TRBJ1-2; 7 nucleotides agree with TRBD1. This sequence originates from an elderly woman with acute or convalescent COVID-19. The sequencing sample was made of peripheral blood. The CDR3 DNA reads as TGTGCCAGCAGCTTAGCGAGTGAAGGGGGCTACTATGGCTACACCTTC. Protein: CASSLASEGGYYGYTF.